The rows below give T cell receptor beta chains drawn from one sample of a study of cytomegalovirus exposure and HLA in healthy donors. Sequencing used immunoSEQ multiplex PCR; TCRdb keeps in-frame clones, though not all of them. The sample includes under 200,000 clones, less than 90% of them seen just once. Sequencing was done on a sample of PBMCs. All receptors derive from a boy younger than 18 in good health and CMV-seronegative. The CDR3 runs from the conserved cysteine through the conserved F or W. D genes are given only for firm matches.

V	D	J	CDR3	DNA
TRBV9	TRBD2	TRBJ2-7	CASSVLAGEDEQYF	TGTGCCAGCAGCGTTCTAGCGGGAGAGGACGAGCAGTACTTC
TRBV7-2	TRBD1	TRBJ2-2	CASSFPRDRVNTGELFF	TGTGCCAGCAGTTTTCCCCGGGACAGGGTGAACACCGGGGAGCTGTTTTTT
TRBV4-3	-	TRBJ1-1	CASSPSMNTEAFF	TGCGCCAGCAGCCCCTCTATGAACACTGAAGCTTTCTTT
TRBV13	TRBD2	TRBJ2-5	CASSALTSGSETQYF	TGTGCCAGCAGCGCGTTGACTAGCGGGTCGGAGACCCAGTACTTC
TRBV7-3	TRBD2	TRBJ2-7	CASSLSGIGYEQYF	TGTGCCAGCAGCCTTAGCGGGATAGGCTACGAGCAGTACTTC
TRBV7-8	-	TRBJ1-4	CASSPGLTVEEKLFF	TGTGCCAGCAGCCCGGGACTCACGGTGGAAGAAAAACTGTTTTTT
TRBV10-3	-	TRBJ1-5	CAISESLGVNQPQHF	TGTGCCATCAGTGAGTCGCTAGGTGTTAATCAGCCCCAGCATTTT
TRBV30	-	TRBJ2-7	CAWNTGLGQYF	TGTGCCTGGAACACAGGGCTAGGGCAGTACTTC
TRBV30	-	TRBJ1-6	CAWSVPLGGVSPLHF	TGTGCCTGGAGTGTTCCCTTAGGGGGTGTTTCACCCCTCCACTTT
TRBV9	TRBD1	TRBJ1-1	CASSAGDSPNTEAFF	TGTGCCAGCAGCGCAGGGGACAGCCCGAACACTGAAGCTTTCTTT
TRBV7-6	-	TRBJ2-2	CASSLADTGTGELFF	TGTGCCAGCAGCTTAGCCGACACGGGAACCGGGGAGCTGTTTTTT
TRBV2	-	TRBJ1-5	CASSEEINNQPQHF	TGTGCCAGCAGTGAAGAAATAAACAATCAGCCCCAGCATTTT
TRBV2	TRBD1	TRBJ2-1	CASSRDRGLSSYNEQFF	TGTGCCAGCTCTCGGGACAGGGGGCTTAGCTCCTACAATGAGCAGTTCTTC
TRBV9	TRBD2	TRBJ2-1	CASSASGVYYNEQFF	TGTGCCAGCAGTGCTAGCGGGGTCTATTACAATGAGCAGTTCTTC
TRBV5-4	-	TRBJ2-7	CASRSGTSRYEQYF	TGTGCCAGCAGGTCCGGGACAAGTCGGTACGAGCAGTACTTC
TRBV7-6	-	TRBJ2-1	CASSRLTGSYNEQFF	TGTGCCAGCAGCCGTTTGACTGGGTCCTACAATGAGCAGTTCTTC